The entry below gives a single T cell receptor beta chain sequence along with its context. What it binds is unknown. The data originate from a study of cytomegalovirus exposure and HLA in healthy donors. Primers: 60 Vbeta forward and 13 Jbeta reverse. Clones were read by immunoSEQ multiplex PCR, and TCRdb kept only the in-frame ones, dropping some. Among roughly 140,000 clones listed, roughly 85% were seen once. Germline trimming cut 6 bases from V and 7 bases from J; bases unmatched to any gene: 6. CDR1 is MDHEN and CDR2 is SYDVKM in the germline V gene. CDR3 size: 14 residues. General study findings and limits: A later analysis found that most CMV-associated TCR beta chains appeared HLA-restricted.

The J gene is TRBJ1-5, the V gene TRBV28, with TRBD1 matching 10 bases. The origin of this receptor is a male donor in good health and CMV-seronegative. The sequencing input was PBMCs. This CDR3 is CASRRDRGDQPQHF. CDR3 in DNA: TGTGCCAGCAGGCGGGACAGGGGAGACCAGCCCCAGCATTTT.